Listed below are T cell receptor beta chains from one sample, sequenced in a study of T cell responses to AZD1222 COVID-19 vaccine. TCRdb keeps only in-frame clones here, not all; method: immunoSEQ multiplex PCR. The table lists roughly 110,000 clones, about 93% of them singletons. This specimen consisted of peripheral blood, obtained 28 days after the second AZD1222 dose. The receptors originated from an adult who received the AZD1222 COVID-19 vaccine. CDR3s include the opening cysteine and the closing phenylalanine or tryptophan. Each record gives: V gene, D gene, J gene, clone size, CDR3 protein, CDR3 DNA. The D gene is left open where the match is weak. The size of a clone is reported for some rows only, either as once, few or many, or as a class for expanded clones.

>TRBV11-3|TRBD1|TRBJ1-2|.
CASSLEGTRDRGLTPYGYTF
TGTGCCAGCAGCTTAGAGGGGACCCGAGACAGGGGGCTTACTCCCTATGGCTACACCTTC
>TRBV5-1|.|TRBJ2-6|.
CASSLGLRGSGANVLTF
TGCGCCAGCAGTTTGGGCCTAAGGGGCTCTGGGGCCAACGTCCTGACTTTC
>TRBV20-1|.|TRBJ2-4|once
CSASGRPKNIQYF
TGCAGTGCTAGTGGAAGGCCCAAAAACATTCAGTACTTC
>TRBV7-2|.|TRBJ2-7|.
CASSLGSGSHEQYF
TGTGCCAGCAGCTTAGGATCAGGGTCTCACGAGCAGTACTTC
>TRBV29-1|.|TRBJ1-1|.
CSVTGRMNTEAFF
TGCAGCGTTACCGGACGGATGAACACTGAAGCTTTCTTT
>TRBV6-4|TRBD2|TRBJ2-1|few
CASSELAGSYNEQFF
TGTGCCAGCAGTGAGCTAGCGGGGTCCTACAATGAGCAGTTCTTC
>TRBV13|.|TRBJ2-3|.
CASSRPGGLSSNVWTDTQYF
TGTGCCAGCAGCCGGCCTGGAGGGCTGTCAAGTAATGTTTGGACAGATACGCAGTATTTT
>TRBV11-3|.|TRBJ2-1|once
CASSHGGGDEQFF
TGTGCCAGCAGCCATGGGGGTGGAGATGAGCAGTTCTTC
>TRBV12-3/TRBV12-4|.|TRBJ2-7|.
CASSLVPYEQYF
TGTGCCAGCAGTTTAGTGCCGTACGAGCAGTACTTC
>TRBV5-1|.|TRBJ1-3|.
CASSSGTKGNTIYF
TGCGCCAGCAGCTCTGGGACAAAAGGAAACACCATATATTTT
>TRBV11-2|.|TRBJ2-3|.
CASSLIAPGATDTQYF
TGTGCCAGCAGCTTAATCGCTCCGGGTGCTACAGATACGCAGTATTTT
>TRBV5-1|.|TRBJ2-3|once
CASNQLASGTDTQYF
TGCGCCAGCAACCAACTAGCCTCTGGAACAGATACGCAGTATTTT
>TRBV4-1|TRBD2|TRBJ2-5|.
CASSRTTAAGGPQETQYF
TGCGCCAGCAGCCGAACCACCGCAGCGGGAGGGCCTCAAGAGACCCAGTACTTC
>TRBV5-5|.|TRBJ1-1|.
CASSLGQFNTEAFF
TGTGCCAGCAGCTTGGGACAGTTTAACACTGAAGCTTTCTTT
>TRBV7-9|.|TRBJ1-4|.
CASSPIPSEKLFF
TGTGCCAGCAGCCCCATCCCCTCTGAAAAACTGTTTTTT
>TRBV12-3/TRBV12-4|.|TRBJ1-2|few
CASSSSGTFGYTF
TGTGCCAGCAGTTCCTCCGGGACATTCGGCTACACCTTC
>TRBV6-2/TRBV6-3|TRBD2|TRBJ2-1|.
CASSSWTSGSINEQFF
TGTGCCAGCAGTTCGTGGACTAGCGGGAGTATAAATGAGCAGTTCTTC
>TRBV5-8|.|TRBJ2-1|.
CASSWTGVAEQFF
TGTGCCAGCAGCTGGACGGGGGTGGCTGAGCAGTTCTTC
>TRBV7-4|TRBD2|TRBJ2-3|.
CASRLCGGRAERDTQYF
TGTGCCAGCAGGTTATGTGGCGGGAGGGCCGAGAGAGATACGCAGTATTTT
>TRBV6-2/TRBV6-3|TRBD1|TRBJ1-5|.
CASSYFPGQDVRQPQHF
TGTGCCAGCAGTTACTTCCCCGGACAGGACGTCCGCCAGCCCCAGCATTTT
>TRBV9|.|TRBJ2-1|once
CASSPRLLLSEQFF
TGTGCCAGCAGCCCCCGTCTACTCCTCAGTGAGCAGTTCTTC
>TRBV11-2|TRBD1|TRBJ1-1|once
CASSLRGQVITEAFF
TGTGCCAGCAGCTTGAGGGGACAGGTGATCACTGAAGCTTTCTTT
>TRBV6-5|TRBD2|TRBJ2-1|.
CASRLAGGYNEQFF
TGTGCCAGCCGACTAGCGGGGGGCTACAATGAGCAGTTCTTC
>TRBV5-6|TRBD1|TRBJ1-6|once
CASRKTGFNSPLHF
TGTGCCAGCAGGAAGACAGGGTTTAATTCACCCCTCCACTTT
>TRBV5-1|TRBD1|TRBJ1-2|.
CASSSTGGVDGEYGYTF
TGCGCCAGCAGCTCAACAGGGGGCGTGGATGGGGAGTATGGCTACACCTTC
>TRBV5-4|.|TRBJ2-2|.
CASSLGGLNTGELFF
TGTGCCAGCAGCTTGGGGGGGCTGAACACCGGGGAGCTGTTTTTT
>TRBV7-2|.|TRBJ1-1|.
CASSFSGGQGAFF
TGTGCCAGCAGCTTTTCCGGGGGCCAAGGAGCTTTCTTT
>TRBV13|.|TRBJ2-2|.
CASSPLAGTGELFF
TGTGCCAGCAGCCCCCTAGCAGGGACCGGGGAGCTGTTTTTT
>TRBV7-9|.|TRBJ2-7|.
CASSLEGRRYF
TGTGCCAGCAGCTTAGAGGGGCGAAGGTACTTC
>TRBV18|.|TRBJ1-4|.
CASSPFRESNEKLFF
TGTGCCAGCTCACCGTTCCGAGAATCTAATGAAAAACTGTTTTTT
>TRBV5-4|TRBD2|TRBJ2-7|.
CASSPSGTRVYEQYF
TGTGCCAGCAGCCCCTCCGGGACTAGAGTCTACGAGCAGTACTTC
>TRBV28|.|TRBJ2-5|.
CASSLNRETQYF
TGTGCCAGCAGTTTGAATCGGGAGACCCAGTACTTC
>TRBV5-1|.|TRBJ2-2|once
CASSPGMSTGELFF
TGCGCCAGCAGCCCCGGGATGTCCACCGGGGAGCTGTTTTTT
>TRBV3-1/TRBV3-2|.|TRBJ1-2|.
CASSQDGVRGYTF
TGTGCCAGCAGCCAGGACGGGGTGAGGGGCTACACCTTC
>TRBV5-1|.|TRBJ1-1|.
CASSLVTDTEAFF
TGCGCCAGCAGCTTGGTAACAGATACCGAAGCTTTCTTT
>TRBV7-2|TRBD2|TRBJ2-2|.
CASSLMGPAGANTGELFF
TGTGCCAGCAGCTTGATGGGCCCAGCGGGGGCGAACACCGGGGAGCTGTTTTTT
>TRBV3-1/TRBV3-2|.|TRBJ1-4|.
CASSQASGKEEKLFF
TGTGCCAGCAGCCAAGCTAGCGGGAAAGAGGAAAAACTGTTTTTT
>TRBV27|.|TRBJ2-7|.
CASSRTLAAYEQYF
TGTGCCAGCAGTCGAACCCTAGCTGCCTACGAGCAGTACTTC
>TRBV15|.|TRBJ1-2|.
CATSRPGGVGGYTF
TGTGCCACCAGCAGACCCGGAGGGGTGGGAGGCTACACCTTC
>TRBV19|TRBD2|TRBJ2-1|.
CASSPLAGVWFF
TGTGCCAGTAGTCCCCTAGCGGGAGTTTGGTTCTTC
>TRBV28|TRBD1|TRBJ1-4|.
CASSPTGTNEKLFF
TGTGCCAGCAGTCCGACAGGGACTAATGAAAAACTGTTTTTT
>TRBV20-1|.|TRBJ2-1|.
CSASLTLSNEQFF
TGCAGTGCTAGTCTTACACTTTCCAATGAGCAGTTCTTC
>TRBV2|TRBD2|TRBJ2-1|.
CASSAESGGAGVTHEQFF
TGTGCCAGCAGCGCCGAAAGTGGGGGAGCGGGAGTCACGCATGAGCAGTTCTTC
>TRBV3-1/TRBV3-2|.|TRBJ2-7|.
CASSQDRDRSYEQYF
TGTGCCAGCAGCCAAGATCGGGACCGCTCCTACGAGCAGTACTTC
>TRBV3-1/TRBV3-2|.|TRBJ2-3|.
CASSDQGLTDTQYF
TGTGCCAGCAGTGACCAGGGACTGACAGATACGCAGTATTTT
>TRBV6-5|.|TRBJ1-2|.
CASSTSPRGGYTF
TGTGCCAGCAGCACCTCTCCCAGGGGTGGCTACACCTTC
>TRBV10-3|.|TRBJ2-2|.
CAISEEGRTTTGELFF
TGTGCCATCAGTGAGGAAGGAAGGACGACCACCGGGGAGCTGTTTTTT
>TRBV19|.|TRBJ1-5|.
CASSIGAGWGNQPQHF
TGTGCCAGTAGTATTGGGGCGGGGTGGGGCAATCAGCCCCAGCATTTT
>TRBV5-1|.|TRBJ2-5|.
CASSLGGPETQYF
TGCGCCAGCAGCTTGGGGGGCCCAGAGACCCAGTACTTC
>TRBV5-4|.|TRBJ2-1|once
CASSLLGRLNDEQFF
TGTGCCAGCAGCTTGTTGGGTAGGTTAAACGATGAGCAGTTCTTC
>TRBV18|.|TRBJ1-5|.
CASSPRPDLGQPQHF
TGTGCCAGCTCACCCCGGCCGGACCTTGGTCAGCCCCAGCATTTT
>TRBV16|.|TRBJ2-7|.
CASSPQETYEQYF
TGTGCCAGCAGCCCCCAGGAAACCTACGAGCAGTACTTC